This T cell receptor (beta chain) is drawn from a study of Graves' ophthalmopathy and Graves' hyperthyroidism. Patients were excluded if they had other autoimmune diseases or uncontrolled infections, and likewise if pregnancy or lactation applied. The source of the PBMCs was 8 to 10 ml of fresh peripheral blood. Many counts were recorded for this clonotype. CDR3 regions of TCR beta were amplified from RNA transcripts. HTBI primers were employed in first-round RT-PCR, then a second-round multiplex PCR followed. Via MiXCR, TCRdb re-called the multiplex PCR reads, giving one row per CDR3 protein. This sample has roughly 500,000 distinct CDR3 sequences, with around 14% found just once. V was trimmed by 4 bases and J by 5 bases, leaving 18 bases between them. CDR3 length: 16 residues. Germline V gene data show CDR1 as SGHDT and CDR2 as YYEEEE.

The chain combines TRBV5-6 with TRBJ2-2; D is unclear. The receptor's source is a woman aged 25 to 39 with Graves' ophthalmopathy. Input material: blood. The DNA of the CDR3 is TGTGCCAGCAGCACTGGAATAACAATGCAGACCGGGGAGCTGTTTTTT. Protein: CASSTGITMQTGELFF.